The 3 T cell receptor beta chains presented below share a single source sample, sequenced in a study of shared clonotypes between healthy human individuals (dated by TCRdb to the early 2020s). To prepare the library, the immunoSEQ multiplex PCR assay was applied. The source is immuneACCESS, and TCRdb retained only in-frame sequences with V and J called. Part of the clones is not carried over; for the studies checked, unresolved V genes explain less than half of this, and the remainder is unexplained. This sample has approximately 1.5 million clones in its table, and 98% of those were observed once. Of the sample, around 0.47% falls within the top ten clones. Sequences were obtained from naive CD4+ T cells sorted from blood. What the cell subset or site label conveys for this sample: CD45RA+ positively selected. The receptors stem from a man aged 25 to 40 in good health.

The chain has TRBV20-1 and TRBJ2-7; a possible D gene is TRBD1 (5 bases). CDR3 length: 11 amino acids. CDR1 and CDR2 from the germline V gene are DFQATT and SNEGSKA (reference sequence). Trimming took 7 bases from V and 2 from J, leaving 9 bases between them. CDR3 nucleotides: TGCAGTGTTCAGGGTCCCTACGAGCAGTACTTC. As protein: CSVQGPYEQYF.

This CDR3 reads CASSEFRWEIGGDEQYF. The CDR3, as DNA: TGTGCCAGCAGTGAATTTCGATGGGAAATAGGGGGCGACGAGCAGTACTTC. V and J are TRBV25-1 and TRBJ2-7, with TRBD1 matching over 7 bases. The V segment lost 1 base and the J segment 5 bases; nucleotides outside the gene matches: 14. Germline V CDR1 and CDR2: MGHDK, SYGVNS. This CDR3 is built from 17 residues.

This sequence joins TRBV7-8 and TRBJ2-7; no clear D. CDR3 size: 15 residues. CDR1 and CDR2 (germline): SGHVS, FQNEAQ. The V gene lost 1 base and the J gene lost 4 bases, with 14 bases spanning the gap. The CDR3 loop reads CASSLVKGTAYEQYF. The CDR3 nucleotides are TGTGCCAGCAGCTTAGTAAAAGGAACGGCGTACGAGCAGTACTTC. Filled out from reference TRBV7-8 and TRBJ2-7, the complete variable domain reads GAGVSQSPRYKVAKRGQDVALRCDPISGHVSLFWYQQALGQGPEFLTYFQNEAQLDKSGLPSDRFFAERPEGSVSTLKIQRTQQEDSAVYLCASSLVKGTAYEQYFGPGTRLTVT.